The rows below give T cell receptor beta chains drawn from one sample of a study of glioma-infiltrating T cells. TCRdb itself ran the multiplex PCR reads through MiXCR, one entry per CDR3 protein. The repertoire holds some 85,000 distinct CDR3 sequences, with about 25% as singletons. The sample comprised glioma tissue, nonneoplastic brain tissue, or PBMCs (not recorded which). The receptors stem from a human donor with low-grade glioma or glioblastoma, undergoing nonglioma brain surgery, or in good health (not recorded which). Both conserved end residues are trimmed from each CDR3.

v_gene	j_gene	CDR3aa
TRBV7-9	TRBJ2-5	ASSLTAVLENQY
TRBV2	TRBJ1-3	ASSDSSGNTIY
TRBV7-9	TRBJ1-1	ASSPGPLNTEAF
TRBV30	TRBJ1-4	AWASNEKLF
TRBV2	TRBJ2-7	ASRPPSSYEQY
TRBV18	TRBJ2-1	ASSPVEREEF
TRBV4-2	TRBJ1-1	ASSQRVANTEAF
TRBV7-2	TRBJ1-1	ASSLSKNTEAF
TRBV6-6	TRBJ2-5	ASSYEKETQY
TRBV2	TRBJ1-2	ASSRQDYGYT
TRBV20-1	TRBJ2-7	SAISGRSSYEQY
TRBV18	TRBJ2-7	ASSPASQVY
TRBV20-1	TRBJ2-7	SASGSMVFGTGTHEQY
TRBV7-8	TRBJ2-1	ASSSSPGDLAGTLYNEQF
TRBV4-2	TRBJ2-1	ASSQPIGTSGSDEQF
TRBV3-1	TRBJ2-3	ASSQDLRRYTDTQY
TRBV2	TRBJ2-5	ASSGIGGLAETQY
TRBV6-6	TRBJ1-3	ASSQTQGLEGNTIY
TRBV27	TRBJ2-3	AGSVRAPMDTQY
TRBV10-2	TRBJ1-5	ASSGQGNQPQH
TRBV20-1	TRBJ2-7	SAPRGHYEQY
TRBV20-1	TRBJ2-5	SACPVLGDQETQY
TRBV7-6	TRBJ2-3	ASSLRITDTQY
TRBV7-2	TRBJ2-7	ASSQDRGHEQY
TRBV12-3/TRBV12-4	TRBJ1-5	ASSEGMGQPQH
TRBV7-9	TRBJ1-2	ASIPQDRGSNGYT
TRBV20-1	TRBJ2-1	SASSGRVRDEQF
TRBV6-1	TRBJ2-5	ASSTPGLAKETQY
TRBV10-2	TRBJ1-2	ASSARGGALGYT
TRBV27	TRBJ2-1	ASSPGQGYEQF
TRBV6-1	TRBJ2-3	ASSGQAGDTQY
TRBV20-1	TRBJ1-6	SARIGSNSPLH
TRBV19	TRBJ2-7	ASSTTGLPYEQY
TRBV19	TRBJ2-4	ASKTKNIQY
TRBV7-6	TRBJ2-3	ASSLEGVGDTQY
TRBV6-6	TRBJ1-3	ASSYSGQGLGNTIY
TRBV5-1	TRBJ1-5	ASSPDRYQPQH